Presented here are 25 T cell receptor beta chains from one specimen sequenced in a study of T cells in Graves' hyperthyroidism and ophthalmopathy. TCR beta CDR3 regions were amplified from RNA. During a first-round RT-PCR of the TCR CDR3, the HTBI primer set was used. TCRdb re-analysed the multiplex PCR reads in MiXCR, keeping a single row per CDR3 protein. The sample contains under 700,000 distinct CDR3 sequences, roughly a sixth of which appear only once. The specimen was blood. Receptor source: a woman aged 18 to 35 with Graves' hyperthyroidism.

This clonotype was seen at least ten times. The rearrangement joins TRBV10-3 to TRBJ1-1, with 8 nucleotides matching TRBD1. V lost 5 bases, J lost 1 base, and 3 bases stayed unmatched. Germline loops: CDR1 ENHRY, CDR2 SYGVKD. This CDR3 contains 14 residues. The CDR3 region has the DNA TGTGCCATCAGTCCGGGGACAGGGAACACTGAAGCTTTCTTT. Amino acids: CAISPGTGNTEAFF.

The rearrangement uses TRBV2 and TRBJ1-6; no clear D. Trimming left V 2 bases short and J 7 bases short, with 9 bases between. From germline, CDR1 is SNHLY and CDR2 FYNNEI. The CDR3 is 14 residues long. The CDR3 coding sequence is TGTGCCAGCAGTGAATTAACTATCAATTCACCCCTCCACTTT. Amino acid sequence: CASSELTINSPLHF.

This clonotype was picked up a small number of times. J is TRBJ1-2 and V is TRBV29-1; 7 bases agree with TRBD1. CDR1 is SQVTM, CDR2 ANQGSEA, per germline. V lost 4 bases to trimming and J lost 8 bases; unmatched junction nucleotides: 4. The length of the CDR3 is 11 residues. In nucleotides, the CDR3 is TGCAGCGTTGTCGGGACAGAAGGCTACACCTTC. Translated, it gives CSVVGTEGYTF.

Only a few counts were recorded for this clonotype. The rearrangement uses TRBV25-1 and TRBJ2-1; TRBD2 agrees at 12 bases. V shed 6 bases and J 0 bases; nucleotides not matched to a gene: 6. The CDR3 extends over 17 amino acids. The germline CDR1 and CDR2 sequences are MGHDK and SYGVNS. The CDR3 spells CASSRTSGKGSYNEQFF. The CDR3 DNA follows: TGTGCCAGCAGCAGGACTAGCGGGAAGGGCTCCTACAATGAGCAGTTCTTC. The full variable domain, in which reference TRBV25-1 and TRBJ2-1 provide the parts outside the CDR3, is EADIYQTPRYLVIGTGKKITLECSQTMGHDKMYWYQQDPGMELHLIHYSYGVNSTEKGDLSSESTVSRIRTEHFPLTLESARPSHTSQYLCASSRTSGKGSYNEQFFGPGTRLTVL.

This sequence joins TRBV6-2 or TRBV6-3 and TRBJ2-1; D ambiguous. Trimming stripped 7 bases from V and 12 bases from J, with 13 bases between. Germline CDR1 reads MNHEY; CDR2 reads SVGEGT. This CDR3 contains 11 residues. The CDR3 region is CASTNTMTQFF. CDR3 coding DNA: TGTGCCAGCACGAATACAATGACGCAGTTCTTC.

There are a few counts of this clonotype. The chain has TRBV27 and TRBJ1-4; TRBD1 might be the D (6 bases). There are 14 residues in the CDR3. Germline-derived CDR1 and CDR2 are MNHEY and SMNVEV (reference sequence). Trimming took 6 bases from V and 7 from J, leaving 15 bases between them. CDR3 coding DNA: TGTGCCAGCAGGAGGGGGTACTCATCTGAAAAACTGTTTTTT. It yields the protein CASRRGYSSEKLFF.

This clonotype was counted many times. This chain joins TRBV11-2 and TRBJ2-3; the match to TRBD2 covers 7 bases. The CDR3 sequence is 16 residues long. The V and J ends lost 5 bases and 0 bases, in that order; junction bases with no gene match: 8. Germline loops: CDR1 SGHAT, CDR2 FQNNGV. CDR3 residues: CASSLRAGSSTDTQYF. The DNA of the CDR3 is TGTGCCAGCAGCCTTCGAGCGGGATCAAGCACAGATACGCAGTATTTT.

The chain couples TRBV6-1 to TRBJ2-1; D possibly corresponds to TRBD1 (5 bases). Trimming took 8 bases from V and 10 from J, leaving 18 bases between them. The CDR3 length is 13 residues. The V gene's germline CDR1 is MNHNS and CDR2 SASEGT. Here the CDR3 reads CASGGSSAGEQFF. The CDR3 DNA sequence: TGTGCCAGCGGCGGTTCATCAGCAGGGGAGCAGTTCTTC.

The J gene is TRBJ2-4, the V gene TRBV10-3; 10 nucleotides agree with TRBD1. This CDR3 has 15 amino acids. Germline values: CDR1 ENHRY, CDR2 SYGVKD. V lost 6 bases and J lost 4; bases outside the gene matches: 6. The CDR3 spells CAISPTGQGKNIQYF. CDR3 DNA sequence: TGTGCCATCAGCCCGACGGGACAGGGGAAAAACATTCAGTACTTC.

This clonotype was seen many times. The chain has TRBV7-9 and TRBJ1-2, with D unclear. The V end lost 5 bases, the J end lost 8 bases, and 15 bases lay between the germline ends. Germline lookup yields CDR1 SEHNR and CDR2 FQNEAQ (reference sequence). The CDR3 spans 13 residues. The CDR3 protein is CASSLQREEGYTF. The CDR3 DNA follows: TGTGCCAGCAGCCTGCAGAGGGAGGAGGGCTACACCTTC.

This clonotype was seen many times. This chain uses TRBV7-2 with TRBJ2-1, with 7 bases matching TRBD1. J lost 2 bases, V lost 3 bases, and 13 bases had no gene match. The CDR3 has 18 amino acids. CDR1 and CDR2 from the germline V gene are SGHTA and FQGNSA. As DNA, the CDR3 is TGTGCCAGCAGCTTTCAAATCCCCACAGGGGCGGCCTACAATGAGCAGTTCTTC. Residues: CASSFQIPTGAAYNEQFF.

This clonotype was seen at least ten times. The J gene is TRBJ2-7, the V gene TRBV12-3 or TRBV12-4, with D tentatively TRBD2 (5 bases). V was pared by 1 base and J by 3 bases, with 10 bases between. The CDR3 is 14 residues long. The CDR3 here is CASSLDPDYYEQYF. CDR3 coding DNA: TGTGCCAGCAGTTTAGACCCCGACTACTACGAGCAGTACTTC.

This clonotype was seen repeatedly, ten times or more. The gene calls are TRBV7-8 and TRBJ1-5; no definite D call. Germline lookup yields CDR1 SGHVS and CDR2 FQNEAQ. Trimming cost V 5 bases and J 6 bases, with 20 bases left between them. The CDR3 is made up of 16 amino acids. CDR3 sequence reads: CASSPRGMAGPQPQHF. CDR3 nucleotides: TGTGCCAGCAGCCCTCGGGGTATGGCAGGACCTCAGCCCCAGCATTTT.

This clonotype was recorded a few times. V is TRBV15 and J is TRBJ1-2, with 8 bases matching TRBD1. J was trimmed by 5 bases and V by 5 bases; bases with no gene match: 7. The CDR3 has 14 amino acids. CDR1 is LNHNV, CDR2 YYDKDF, per germline (reference sequence). The CDR3 DNA sequence: TGTGCCACCAGCCGTGGACAGGGAGGATATGGCTACACCTTC. Amino acids: CATSRGQGGYGYTF.

This clonotype was counted ten times or more. The chain is built from TRBV10-3 and TRBJ2-1; 11 bases agree with TRBD2. Unmatched junction bases numbered 9, after V lost 5 bases and J lost 9 bases. The germline V gene has CDR1 ENHRY and CDR2 SYGVKD. CDR3 length: 15 amino acids. CDR3 loop: CAISPLAGEAGEQFF. For the CDR3, the DNA is TGTGCCATCAGTCCACTAGCGGGAGAGGCCGGTGAGCAGTTCTTC.

This clonotype was seen a few times. The rearrangement uses TRBV5-5 and TRBJ2-3; 10 bases align to TRBD2. The length of the CDR3 is 17 residues. J lost 8 bases, V lost 4 bases, and 16 bases had no gene match. Germline V lookup: CDR1 SGHKS, CDR2 YYEKEE (reference sequence). CDR3 region: CASSRTNSSGSIATQYF. CDR3 bases: TGTGCCAGCAGCAGGACAAATTCTAGCGGGAGTATTGCTACGCAGTATTTT.

A word on this clonotype: Germline and junction disagree at one end, which may indicate a read error. The chain employs TRBV20-1 and TRBJ1-2; D unclear. The CDR3 has 15 amino acids. Per the germline V gene, CDR1 is DFQATT and CDR2 is SNEGSKA (reference sequence). The CDR3 region has the DNA TGCAGTGCTAGAGATAGGGTAGGAGGGTTCGACGGCTACGCCTTC. Amino acids: CSARDRVGGFDGYAF.

The chain combines TRBV7-2 with TRBJ2-3; TRBD2 matches at 10 bases. CDR1 and CDR2 (germline): SGHTA, FQGNSA. The CDR3 is 16 residues long. V shed 6 bases and J 6 bases; nucleotides not matched to a gene: 12. As DNA, the CDR3 is TGTGCCAGCAGTTATAATAGCGGGGGGCTGCTGGATACGCAGTATTTT. Translating it yields CASSYNSGGLLDTQYF.

The V and J genes are TRBV12-5 and TRBJ2-1; 12 nucleotides match TRBD2. The CDR3 is 17 amino acids. Trimming cost V 0 bases and J 6 bases; bases outside gene matches: 6. Germline CDR1 is LGHNT and CDR2 is FRNRAP. CDR3 protein: CASGLVGLAGGPNEQFF. DNA for the CDR3: TGTGCTAGTGGTTTGGTAGGGCTAGCGGGGGGGCCCAATGAGCAGTTCTTC.

This clonotype was seen at least ten times. V usage is TRBV7-7 and J usage is TRBJ2-7; D possibly matches TRBD1 or TRBD2 (6 bases each). Looked up from germline, CDR1 is SSHAT and CDR2 is FNYEAQ (reference sequence). The CDR3 is made up of 15 amino acids. The germline V and J ends were trimmed by 1 base and 5 bases, with 15 bases remaining between them. This chain's CDR3 is CASSLGGGSGDEQYF. The DNA for the CDR3 is TGTGCCAGCAGCTTAGGAGGGGGGTCCGGAGACGAGCAGTACTTC.

V gene TRBV5-4 combines with J gene TRBJ1-1; no definite D call. The CDR3 has 14 residues. The germline CDR1 and CDR2 sequences are SGHNT and YYREEE (reference sequence). Trimming shortened V by 1 base and J by 0 bases, and 7 bases separated the two germline ends. CDR3 DNA: TGTGCCAGCAGCTTGCGGCCGATGAACACTGAAGCTTTCTTT. This gives the protein CASSLRPMNTEAFF.

V usage is TRBV30 and J usage is TRBJ1-4; no firm D call. Per germline, CDR1 GTSNPN and CDR2 SVGIG (reference sequence). The CDR3 contains 11 residues. With 4 bases removed from V and 5 bases from J, the gap between germline ends came to 5 bases. CDR3 sequence (DNA): TGTGCCTGGAATTTGAATGAAAAACTGTTTTTT. It yields the protein CAWNLNEKLFF.

The chain joins TRBV11-2 to TRBJ2-3; D remains ambiguous. Germline V gene sequence: CDR1 SGHAT, CDR2 FQNNGV. V lost 5 bases and J 4 bases, leaving 10 bases between the germline ends. This CDR3 is built from 13 residues. The chain's CDR3 is CASSLSPPDTQYF. CDR3 nucleotides: TGTGCCAGCAGCCTAAGCCCCCCAGATACGCAGTATTTT. Supplemented by reference TRBV11-2 and TRBJ2-3, the full variable domain reads EAGVAQSPRYKIIEKRQSVAFWCNPISGHATLYWYQQILGQGPKLLIQFQNNGVVDDSQLPKDRFSAERLKGVDSTLKIQPAKLEDSAVYLCASSLSPPDTQYFGPGTRLTVL.

In this sample, this clonotype turned up many times. The V call is TRBV11-2, the J call TRBJ1-2; possible D gene TRBD1, 6 bases. The CDR3 is made up of 14 amino acids. V shed 1 base and J shed 6 bases, with 12 bases lying between them. Germline CDR1 reads SGHAT; CDR2 reads FQNNGV. The CDR3 here is CASSLVQGGDGYTF. The CDR3 DNA reads TGTGCCAGCAGCTTAGTACAGGGAGGAGATGGCTACACCTTC.

The chain has TRBV25-1 and TRBJ1-4; a weak D match, TRBD1 (5 bases). The germline V and J ends were trimmed by 1 base and 0 bases, with 18 bases remaining between them. The CDR3 runs to 19 residues. CDR1 is MGHDK, CDR2 SYGVNS, per germline. In DNA form, the CDR3 reads TGTGCCAGCAGTGAATTTGGGAAGGGCTTAGGGGCAACTAATGAAAAACTGTTTTTT. Translated: CASSEFGKGLGATNEKLFF. The full variable domain, completed using reference TRBV25-1 and TRBJ1-4, is EADIYQTPRYLVIGTGKKITLECSQTMGHDKMYWYQQDPGMELHLIHYSYGVNSTEKGDLSSESTVSRIRTEHFPLTLESARPSHTSQYLCASSEFGKGLGATNEKLFFGSGTQLSVL.